These T cell receptor beta chains were read from a single sample in a study of vaccination and CD4 T cells after COVID-19. Using its own MiXCR run on the PCR reads, TCRdb lists one record per CDR3 protein. The table shows 9,800 or so distinct CDR3 sequences, with about two fifths occurring only once. Their specific antigens are unknown. The sequenced material came from CD4+ T cells from blood, cultured in vitro. The receptors derive from a human donor who had recovered from COVID-19. The CDR3 runs from the conserved cysteine through the conserved F or W. D genes are given only for firm matches. Rows may omit the clone size; those that give it use once, few, many or a size class.

d_call: -; j_call: TRBJ1-2; v_call: TRBV5-4; clone_size: few; cdr3_aa: CASSLYQGRTYGYTF; cdr3_nt: TGTGCCAGCAGCTTGTACCAGGGGAGGACCTATGGCTACACCTTC
d_call: -; j_call: TRBJ2-3; v_call: TRBV27; clone_size: -; cdr3_aa: CASSRDPGQRNTDTQYF; cdr3_nt: TGTGCCAGCAGTCGGGACCCGGGACAACGAAACACAGATACGCAGTATTTT
d_call: TRBD1; j_call: TRBJ1-2; v_call: TRBV20-1; clone_size: -; cdr3_aa: CSAPGQGALYGYTF; cdr3_nt: TGCAGTGCCCCGGGACAGGGGGCCCTTTATGGCTACACCTTC
d_call: -; j_call: TRBJ2-5; v_call: TRBV20-1; clone_size: -; cdr3_aa: CSARDEVLETQYF; cdr3_nt: TGCAGTGCTAGAGATGAAGTCTTGGAGACCCAGTACTTC
d_call: -; j_call: TRBJ2-5; v_call: TRBV4-1; clone_size: once; cdr3_aa: CASSQETSGETQYF; cdr3_nt: TGCGCCAGCAGCCAAGAAACCAGCGGAGAGACCCAGTACTTC
d_call: TRBD1; j_call: TRBJ2-4; v_call: TRBV20-1; clone_size: -; cdr3_aa: CSAKGQGNAKNIQYF; cdr3_nt: TGCAGTGCTAAGGGACAGGGAAACGCCAAAAACATTCAGTACTTC
d_call: -; j_call: TRBJ1-2; v_call: TRBV18; clone_size: -; cdr3_aa: CASSPSAGRLGGYTF; cdr3_nt: TGTGCCAGCTCACCGAGCGCGGGAAGGTTAGGTGGCTACACCTTC
d_call: -; j_call: TRBJ2-6; v_call: TRBV15; clone_size: few; cdr3_aa: CATSKSRDALNSGANVLTF; cdr3_nt: TGTGCCACCAGCAAGTCCCGGGACGCCTTAAACTCTGGGGCCAACGTCCTGACTTTC
d_call: TRBD1; j_call: TRBJ2-5; v_call: TRBV6-1; clone_size: -; cdr3_aa: CASSEGGLGTGGVFWTQYF; cdr3_nt: TGTGCCAGCAGTGAAGGAGGTCTGGGGACAGGGGGCGTTTTCTGGACCCAGTACTTC
d_call: -; j_call: TRBJ1-4; v_call: TRBV27; clone_size: few; cdr3_aa: CASKARTNEKLFF; cdr3_nt: TGTGCCAGCAAGGCCAGAACTAATGAAAAACTGTTTTTT
d_call: TRBD2; j_call: TRBJ2-7; v_call: TRBV7-6; clone_size: once; cdr3_aa: CASRGGTEGSYEQYF; cdr3_nt: TGTGCCAGCAGGGGGGGGACGGAAGGATCCTACGAGCAGTACTTC
d_call: -; j_call: TRBJ2-7; v_call: TRBV6-2/TRBV6-3; clone_size: -; cdr3_aa: CASTQGPSRGYEQYF; cdr3_nt: TGTGCCAGCACCCAGGGGCCCTCCAGGGGTTACGAGCAGTACTTC
d_call: TRBD2; j_call: TRBJ2-3; v_call: TRBV5-1; clone_size: -; cdr3_aa: CASSPWTSGGADTQYF; cdr3_nt: TGCGCCAGCAGTCCATGGACTAGCGGGGGGGCCGATACGCAGTATTTT
d_call: TRBD1; j_call: TRBJ1-2; v_call: TRBV6-2/TRBV6-3; clone_size: once; cdr3_aa: CASTQRTGSNYGYTF; cdr3_nt: TGTGCCAGCACCCAACGGACAGGGAGTAACTATGGCTACACCTTC
d_call: -; j_call: TRBJ1-3; v_call: TRBV5-4; clone_size: -; cdr3_aa: CASSSRTTPGKSGNTIYF; cdr3_nt: TGTGCCAGCAGCTCACGGACTACCCCGGGGAAATCCGGAAACACCATATATTTT
d_call: -; j_call: TRBJ1-1; v_call: TRBV7-2; clone_size: few; cdr3_aa: CASKSQSNTEAFF; cdr3_nt: TGTGCCAGCAAGTCGCAGTCGAACACTGAAGCTTTCTTT
d_call: -; j_call: TRBJ2-3; v_call: TRBV19; clone_size: -; cdr3_aa: CASSIDPAGDTQYF; cdr3_nt: TGTGCCAGTAGTATAGATCCAGCAGGAGATACGCAGTATTTT
d_call: TRBD2; j_call: TRBJ2-7; v_call: TRBV20-1; clone_size: -; cdr3_aa: CSARDWTSGYEQYF; cdr3_nt: TGCAGTGCTAGAGATTGGACTAGCGGCTACGAGCAGTACTTC
d_call: -; j_call: TRBJ1-5; v_call: TRBV21-1; clone_size: -; cdr3_aa: CASRVRGFNQPQHF; cdr3_nt: TGTGCCAGCAGGGTGAGGGGTTTCAATCAGCCCCAGCATTTT
d_call: -; j_call: TRBJ2-2; v_call: TRBV15; clone_size: few; cdr3_aa: CATSRGGGGYGNTGELFF; cdr3_nt: TGTGCCACCAGCAGAGGAGGAGGAGGATATGGGAACACCGGGGAGCTGTTTTTT
d_call: -; j_call: TRBJ2-2; v_call: TRBV6-4; clone_size: few; cdr3_aa: CASSEGAGPGELFF; cdr3_nt: TGTGCCAGCAGTGAGGGGGCAGGGCCCGGGGAGCTGTTTTTT
d_call: -; j_call: TRBJ2-3; v_call: TRBV6-2/TRBV6-3; clone_size: once; cdr3_aa: CASGGYADTQYF; cdr3_nt: TGTGCCAGCGGGGGATACGCAGATACGCAGTATTTT
d_call: -; j_call: TRBJ1-3; v_call: TRBV12-5; clone_size: -; cdr3_aa: CASGLVSPPQSSGNTIYF; cdr3_nt: TGTGCTAGTGGTTTGGTTAGCCCCCCTCAGAGCTCTGGAAACACCATATATTTT
d_call: -; j_call: TRBJ1-2; v_call: TRBV2; clone_size: few; cdr3_aa: CASSDGEYYGYTF; cdr3_nt: TGTGCCAGCAGTGATGGGGAGTACTATGGCTACACCTTC
d_call: -; j_call: TRBJ2-2; v_call: TRBV12-3/TRBV12-4; clone_size: -; cdr3_aa: CASSPTSTIGELFF; cdr3_nt: TGTGCCAGCAGTCCCACTAGTACAATCGGGGAGCTGTTTTTT
d_call: -; j_call: TRBJ2-3; v_call: TRBV11-2; clone_size: -; cdr3_aa: CASSFRGNTQYF; cdr3_nt: TGTGCCAGCAGCTTCCGGGGGAATACGCAGTATTTT
d_call: TRBD1; j_call: TRBJ1-2; v_call: TRBV19; clone_size: few; cdr3_aa: CASSLRDRSNYGYTF; cdr3_nt: TGTGCCAGTAGCCTTAGGGACAGGAGTAACTATGGCTACACCTTC
d_call: -; j_call: TRBJ2-5; v_call: TRBV11-2; clone_size: few; cdr3_aa: CASSSFRTPTARAAQYF; cdr3_nt: TGTGCCAGCAGCTCCTTCCGGACACCAACAGCAAGAGCGGCCCAGTACTTC
d_call: -; j_call: TRBJ1-1; v_call: TRBV6-1; clone_size: few; cdr3_aa: CASRVGSSATEAFF; cdr3_nt: TGTGCCAGCAGAGTAGGGAGTTCGGCGACTGAAGCTTTCTTT
d_call: -; j_call: TRBJ2-1; v_call: TRBV5-8; clone_size: -; cdr3_aa: CASSLIWGSHLNYNEQFF; cdr3_nt: TGTGCCAGCAGCTTGATTTGGGGTAGCCATCTCAATTACAATGAGCAGTTCTTC
d_call: -; j_call: TRBJ1-2; v_call: TRBV11-2; clone_size: few; cdr3_aa: CASSTPRGQDNYGYTF; cdr3_nt: TGTGCCAGCAGCACCCCGAGGGGCCAGGACAACTATGGCTACACCTTC
d_call: -; j_call: TRBJ1-1; v_call: TRBV18; clone_size: few; cdr3_aa: CASSPGWAANTEAFF; cdr3_nt: TGTGCCAGCTCACCAGGCTGGGCAGCGAACACTGAAGCTTTCTTT
d_call: -; j_call: TRBJ1-4; v_call: TRBV5-1; clone_size: -; cdr3_aa: CASSLGRLGIGEKLFF; cdr3_nt: TGCGCCAGCAGCCTAGGTAGATTGGGGATTGGAGAAAAACTGTTTTTT
d_call: -; j_call: TRBJ1-1; v_call: TRBV27; clone_size: -; cdr3_aa: CASSFRPQNTEAFF; cdr3_nt: TGTGCCAGCAGTTTCCGGCCGCAGAACACTGAAGCTTTCTTT
d_call: -; j_call: TRBJ2-1; v_call: TRBV7-2; clone_size: -; cdr3_aa: CASSPAPTSPYEQFF; cdr3_nt: TGTGCCAGCAGCCCGGCACCTACTAGCCCCTACGAGCAGTTCTTC
d_call: -; j_call: TRBJ2-1; v_call: TRBV7-2; clone_size: -; cdr3_aa: CASSLWGGEGSYNEQFF; cdr3_nt: TGTGCCAGCAGCCTTTGGGGGGGCGAGGGCTCCTACAATGAGCAGTTCTTC
d_call: -; j_call: TRBJ2-7; v_call: TRBV29-1; clone_size: -; cdr3_aa: CSVVGRAISYEQYF; cdr3_nt: TGCAGCGTTGTCGGCAGGGCCATATCCTACGAGCAGTACTTC
d_call: -; j_call: TRBJ1-3; v_call: TRBV5-6; clone_size: -; cdr3_aa: CASSLAPRASGNTIYF; cdr3_nt: TGTGCCAGCAGCTTGGCCCCCAGGGCCTCTGGAAACACCATATATTTT
d_call: TRBD1; j_call: TRBJ2-5; v_call: TRBV7-7; clone_size: few; cdr3_aa: CASSFFRGSQETQYF; cdr3_nt: TGTGCTAGCAGCTTCTTCAGGGGGTCCCAAGAGACCCAGTACTTC
d_call: TRBD1; j_call: TRBJ1-2; v_call: TRBV28; clone_size: -; cdr3_aa: CASSSAGTGVRGYTF; cdr3_nt: TGTGCCAGCAGTTCAGCCGGGACAGGGGTCCGTGGCTACACCTTC
d_call: -; j_call: TRBJ1-2; v_call: TRBV19; clone_size: few; cdr3_aa: CASTSGGAQNYGYTF; cdr3_nt: TGTGCCAGTACCTCCGGGGGGGCGCAGAACTATGGCTACACCTTC
d_call: -; j_call: TRBJ1-1; v_call: TRBV6-5; clone_size: -; cdr3_aa: CASSYDPQGHTEAFF; cdr3_nt: TGTGCCAGCAGTTACGATCCCCAGGGCCACACTGAAGCTTTCTTT
d_call: TRBD1; j_call: TRBJ1-4; v_call: TRBV4-1; clone_size: -; cdr3_aa: CASSRGQGFSEKLFF; cdr3_nt: TGCGCCAGCAGCCGGGGACAGGGGTTTTCGGAAAAACTGTTTTTT
d_call: -; j_call: TRBJ1-6; v_call: TRBV19; clone_size: -; cdr3_aa: CASSIFGPDSPLHF; cdr3_nt: TGTGCCAGTAGTATATTTGGTCCGGATTCACCCCTCCACTTT
d_call: -; j_call: TRBJ1-1; v_call: TRBV6-1; clone_size: -; cdr3_aa: CASSRHQGQLEAFF; cdr3_nt: TGTGCCAGCAGTCGTCACCAGGGTCAGCTTGAAGCTTTCTTT
d_call: -; j_call: TRBJ1-6; v_call: TRBV5-1; clone_size: -; cdr3_aa: CASSLGAPSPLHF; cdr3_nt: TGCGCCAGCAGCTTGGGGGCCCCTTCACCCCTCCACTTT
d_call: TRBD1; j_call: TRBJ1-3; v_call: TRBV10-3; clone_size: few; cdr3_aa: CAISPLQGALGNTIYF; cdr3_nt: TGTGCCATCAGTCCCCTACAGGGGGCTTTAGGAAACACCATATATTTT
d_call: TRBD2; j_call: TRBJ2-1; v_call: TRBV3-1; clone_size: -; cdr3_aa: CASSRLAGGGDEQFF; cdr3_nt: TGTGCCAGCAGTCGACTAGCGGGGGGAGGCGATGAGCAGTTCTTC
d_call: -; j_call: TRBJ1-2; v_call: TRBV5-1; clone_size: -; cdr3_aa: CASSLQSGMGGYTF; cdr3_nt: TGCGCCAGCAGCTTGCAATCAGGGATGGGGGGCTACACCTTC
d_call: -; j_call: TRBJ2-2; v_call: TRBV19; clone_size: -; cdr3_aa: CASSMSSTAGELFF; cdr3_nt: TGTGCCAGTAGTATGAGCTCGACGGCTGGGGAGCTGTTTTTT
d_call: TRBD1; j_call: TRBJ2-3; v_call: TRBV7-2; clone_size: -; cdr3_aa: CASRTGQVGDTDTQYF; cdr3_nt: TGTGCCAGCAGAACCGGACAGGTGGGGGACACAGATACGCAGTATTTT
d_call: TRBD1; j_call: TRBJ1-6; v_call: TRBV7-2; clone_size: -; cdr3_aa: CASSLEGTGHNSPLHF; cdr3_nt: TGTGCCAGCAGCTTAGAGGGGACAGGGCATAATTCACCCCTCCACTTT
d_call: -; j_call: TRBJ1-6; v_call: TRBV5-1; clone_size: -; cdr3_aa: CASSEAGINNSPLHF; cdr3_nt: TGCGCCAGCAGCGAGGCAGGGATCAATAATTCACCCCTCCACTTT
d_call: TRBD2; j_call: TRBJ2-2; v_call: TRBV7-7; clone_size: -; cdr3_aa: CASSPRGLAVTGELFF; cdr3_nt: TGTGCTAGCAGCCCCCGTGGGCTAGCGGTTACCGGGGAGCTGTTTTTT
d_call: -; j_call: TRBJ1-6; v_call: TRBV29-1; clone_size: few; cdr3_aa: CSVSGAYNSPLHF; cdr3_nt: TGCAGCGTCTCAGGGGCCTATAATTCACCCCTCCACTTT